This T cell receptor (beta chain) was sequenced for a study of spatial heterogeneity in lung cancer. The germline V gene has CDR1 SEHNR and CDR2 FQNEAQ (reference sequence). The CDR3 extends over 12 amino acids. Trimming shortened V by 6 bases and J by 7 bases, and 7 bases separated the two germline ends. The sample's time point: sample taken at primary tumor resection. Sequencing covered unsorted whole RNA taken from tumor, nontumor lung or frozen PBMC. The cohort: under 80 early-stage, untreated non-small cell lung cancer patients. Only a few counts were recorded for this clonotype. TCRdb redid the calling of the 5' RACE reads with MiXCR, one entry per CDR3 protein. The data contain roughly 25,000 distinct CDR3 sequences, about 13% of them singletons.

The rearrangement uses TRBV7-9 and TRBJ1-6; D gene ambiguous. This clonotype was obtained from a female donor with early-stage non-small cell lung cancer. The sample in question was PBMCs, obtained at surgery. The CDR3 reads CASSLQNSPLHF. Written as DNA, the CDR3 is TGTGCCAGCAGTTTACAGAATTCACCCCTCCACTTT. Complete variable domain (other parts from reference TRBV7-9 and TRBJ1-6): DTGVSQNPRHKITKRGQNVTFRCDPISEHNRLYWYRQTLGQGPEFLTYFQNEAQLEKSRLLSDRFSAERPKGSFSTLEIQRTEQGDSAMYLCASSLQNSPLHFGNGTRLTVT.